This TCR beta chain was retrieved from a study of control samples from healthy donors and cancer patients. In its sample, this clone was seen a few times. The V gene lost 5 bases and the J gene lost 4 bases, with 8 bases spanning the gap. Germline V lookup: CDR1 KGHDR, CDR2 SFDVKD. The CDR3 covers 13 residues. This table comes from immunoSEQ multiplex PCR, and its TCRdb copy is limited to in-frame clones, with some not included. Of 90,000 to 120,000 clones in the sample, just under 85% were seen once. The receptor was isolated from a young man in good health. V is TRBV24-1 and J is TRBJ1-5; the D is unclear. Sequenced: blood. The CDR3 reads CATSVGRNQPQHF. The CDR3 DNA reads TGTGCCACCAGTGTCGGCCGAAATCAGCCCCAGCATTTT.